Each of the 22 T cell receptor beta chains below was sequenced from the same sample in a study of blood T cell repertoires in COVID-19. The method was immunoSEQ multiplex PCR; TCRdb's version includes in-frame clones alone and lacks a portion of them. The table has 210,000 or so clones, 70% to 90% seen once. Sequencing was performed on peripheral blood. The receptors shown here come from a woman aged 70-85 years with active or convalescent COVID-19.

This chain links TRBV19 with TRBJ2-2; D is possibly TRBD1 (7 bases). CDR3 size: 16 residues. V was shortened by 6 bases and J by 5 bases, with 19 bases between the two germline ends. Per germline, CDR1 LNHDA and CDR2 SQIVND (reference sequence). The CDR3 DNA reads as TGTGCCAGTAGAAACCACCAGACAGGGAGGACCGGGGAGCTGTTTTTT. Translated, it gives CASRNHQTGRTGELFF. The whole variable domain, filled in from reference TRBV19 and TRBJ2-2, reads DGGITQSPKYLFRKEGQNVTLSCEQNLNHDAMYWYRQDPGQGLRLIYYSQIVNDFQKGDIAEGYSVSREKKESFPLTVTSAQKNPTAFYLCASRNHQTGRTGELFFGEGSRLTVL.

V is TRBV28 and J is TRBJ2-1, with 9 bases identical to TRBD2. This CDR3 has 16 residues. Germline-derived CDR1 and CDR2 are MDHEN and SYDVKM. With V trimmed by 6 bases and J by 5 bases, 11 bases remained unmatched. In DNA form, the CDR3 reads TGTGCCAGCAGAACCCCCCTAGCGGGATTCAACAATGAGCAGTTCTTC. The encoded protein is CASRTPLAGFNNEQFF.

The chain couples TRBV2 to TRBJ1-4; the match to TRBD1 covers 8 bases. Per germline, CDR1 SNHLY and CDR2 FYNNEI. The J segment lost 4 bases and the V segment lost 6 bases, leaving 7 bases of the junction unmatched. CDR3 length: 15 amino acids. The chain's CDR3 is CASRPGQGLNEKLFF. CDR3 DNA: TGTGCCAGCAGACCTGGACAGGGCCTTAATGAAAAACTGTTTTTT.

This clone has a handful of counts. V is TRBV21-1 and J is TRBJ2-1; the table's D gene call, TRBD1, was not cross checked with the DNA. TRBV21-1 is listed as a pseudogene. The CDR3 totals 16 residues. CDR3 loop: CASSKETGTGENEQFF. CDR3 nucleotide sequence: TGTGCCAGCAGCAAAGAGACCGGGACAGGGGAGAATGAGCAGTTCTTC.

The chain employs TRBV11-2 and TRBJ2-7; 8 bases match TRBD2. Germline V CDR1 and CDR2: SGHAT, FQNNGV. The CDR3 is made up of 14 amino acids. V lost 1 base and J lost 3; bases outside the gene matches: 2. DNA of the CDR3: TGTGCCAGCAGCTTAGGACTAGCGCGCTACGAGCAGTACTTC. Protein product: CASSLGLARYEQYF.

V and J are TRBV6-5 and TRBJ2-7; possibly TRBD1 for D (6 bases). There are 14 residues in the CDR3. The V gene's germline CDR1 is MNHEY and CDR2 SVGAGI. V dropped 6 bases and J dropped 1 base, with 13 bases sitting between them. CDR3 residues: CASSPGHISYEQYF. The CDR3 DNA is TGTGCCAGCAGCCCGGGACATATTTCCTACGAGCAGTACTTC.

This chain connects TRBV4-2 to TRBJ1-1; D is unclear. The CDR3 totals 15 residues. CDR1 and CDR2 from the germline V gene are LGHNA and YNFKEQ. The V and J ends lost 0 bases and 6 bases respectively, with 14 bases between them. The CDR3 reads CASSQDPADVAEAFF. The CDR3 DNA is TGTGCCAGCAGCCAAGACCCTGCGGATGTGGCTGAAGCTTTCTTT.

The CDR3 protein is CASRLGLSTSGQETQYF. The CDR3 coding sequence is TGTGCCAGCAGACTTGGCCTTTCGACTAGCGGACAAGAGACCCAGTACTTC. The chain carries TRBV5-6 and TRBJ2-5, with TRBD2 identical over 9 bases. The junction had 13 bases not matched to a gene; V was cut back by 5 bases and J by 2 bases. The germline V gene has CDR1 SGHDT and CDR2 YYEEEE. The CDR3 spans 17 residues.

This clone was observed once. The rearrangement links TRBV3-1 (or the pseudogene TRBV3-2) to TRBJ2-4; 8 bases line up with TRBD2. The ends lost 4 bases at V and 9 bases at J; junction bases unmatched: 14. This CDR3 has 16 residues. Germline assignment: CDR1 LGHDT and CDR2 YNNKEL (reference sequence). The CDR3, as DNA: TGTGCCAGCAGCCTTTGGAGTAGCGGGATCTCGAGCATTCAGTACTTC. This gives the protein CASSLWSSGISSIQYF.

The V and J genes are TRBV18 and TRBJ2-7, with 9 bases aligning to TRBD1. There are 15 residues in the CDR3. The V gene's germline CDR1 is KGHSH and CDR2 LQKENI. V lost 2 bases and J lost 6; bases outside the gene matches: 8. The CDR3 nucleotides are TGTGCCAGCTCACCAGAAGGACAGGGGTTAGGCGAGCAGTACTTC. It encodes CASSPEGQGLGEQYF.

The chain employs TRBV7-8 and TRBJ2-2; 13 nucleotides match TRBD2. This CDR3 is 15 amino acids long. V shed 3 bases and J 5 bases; nucleotides not matched to a gene: 0. Per germline, CDR1 SGHVS and CDR2 FQNEAQ. The CDR3 protein is CASSLGLAGTGELFF. The CDR3 nucleotides read TGTGCCAGCAGCTTGGGACTAGCGGGAACCGGGGAGCTGTTTTTT.

This clone was picked up one time. The V call is TRBV28, the J call TRBJ2-2; 8 positions match TRBD2. V dropped 2 bases and J dropped 8; count of bases not matched to a gene: 4. Germline loops: CDR1 MDHEN, CDR2 SYDVKM. The CDR3 has 14 residues. The CDR3 loop is CASSLASGRGELFF. Written as DNA, the CDR3 is TGTGCCAGCAGTTTAGCTAGCGGGCGGGGGGAGCTGTTTTTT.

The chain employs TRBV5-8 and TRBJ2-3, with 7 bases that match TRBD1. The germline V gene has CDR1 SGHTS and CDR2 YDEGEE. This CDR3 comprises 16 residues. The ends lost 2 bases at V and 4 bases at J; junction bases unmatched: 10. CDR3 sequence (DNA): TGTGCCAGCAGCTTCGGGTTGACAGGGCGTCCAGATACGCAGTATTTT. It specifies CASSFGLTGRPDTQYF.

V and J are TRBV6-5 and TRBJ2-3; TRBD1 agrees at 9 bases. CDR3 size: 15 residues. The ends lost 6 bases at V and 1 base at J; junction bases unmatched: 5. The V gene's germline CDR1 is MNHEY and CDR2 SVGAGI. This CDR3 reads CASSTGGGGTDTQYF. CDR3 sequence (DNA): TGTGCCAGCAGCACAGGGGGCGGGGGCACAGATACGCAGTATTTT.

J is TRBJ2-1 and V is TRBV30; 7 nucleotides match TRBD2. CDR1 and CDR2 from the germline V gene are GTSNPN and SVGIG (reference sequence). The CDR3 is 13 amino acids. With V trimmed by 2 bases and J by 12 bases, 10 bases remained unmatched. CDR3 in amino acids: CAWSTTGGDGQFF. The CDR3 nucleotides are TGTGCCTGGAGTACCACTGGGGGGGATGGGCAGTTCTTC.

This clone has more than one count but fewer than ten. V gene TRBV12-5 combines with J gene TRBJ2-5; a weak D match, TRBD2 (5 bases). The germline V gene encodes CDR1 LGHNT and CDR2 FRNRAP. CDR3 length equals 11 residues. Trimming removed 5 bases at V and 11 bases at J, with 12 bases between. The CDR3 reads CASGPGSIQYF. The CDR3 DNA reads TGTGCTAGTGGTCCGGGATCCATACAGTACTTC. The full variable domain, completed using reference TRBV12-5 and TRBJ2-5, is DARVTQTPRHKVTEMGQEVTMRCQPILGHNTVFWYRQTMMQGLELLAYFRNRAPLDDSGMPKDRFSAEMPDATLATLKIQPSEPRDSAVYFCASGPGSIQYFGPGTRLLVL.

This clone was counted once. V is TRBV28 and J is TRBJ1-4, with a possible D match to TRBD1 (5 bases). This CDR3 spans 13 amino acids. V was trimmed by 2 bases and J by 8 bases, leaving 9 bases between them. CDR1 and CDR2 from the germline V gene are MDHEN and SYDVKM. This chain's CDR3 is CASSLGGSEKLFF. The CDR3 DNA reads as TGTGCCAGCAGTTTAGGGGGGTCAGAAAAACTGTTTTTT.

V is TRBV28 and J is TRBJ2-5, with no clear D. The germline V and J ends were trimmed by 2 bases and 7 bases, with 5 bases remaining between them. Germline V gene data show CDR1 as MDHEN and CDR2 as SYDVKM. The CDR3 spans 11 residues. The CDR3 nucleotides read TGTGCCAGCAGTTTACAGCGGACCCAGTACTTC. Residues: CASSLQRTQYF.

The chain has TRBV10-3 and TRBJ1-6; D is unclear. The germline gives CDR1 ENHRY, CDR2 SYGVKD. Trimming removed 2 bases from V and 0 bases from J, with 8 bases in between. This CDR3 is 16 amino acids long. The CDR3 nucleotides are TGTGCCATCAGTGAGGATGGGAGCTCCTATAATTCACCCCTCCACTTT. Its translation is CAISEDGSSYNSPLHF.

Concerning this clone: This may be a read error, as it is one base from a much larger clone. The sample contains more than one DNA sequence encoding this CDR3. The genes are TRBV2 and TRBJ2-4; 13 bases match TRBD2. The V gene's germline CDR1 is SNHLY and CDR2 FYNNEI. Unmatched junction bases numbered 11, after V lost 6 bases and J lost 9 bases. This CDR3 comprises 16 residues. The CDR3 nucleotides are TGTGCCAGCAGGGCAACTAGCGGGGGGGAGGGGGGCATTCAGTACTTC. Protein product: CASRATSGGEGGIQYF.

This rearrangement joins TRBV7-2 to TRBJ2-3, with a weak D call TRBD2 (5 bases). This CDR3 is 14 amino acids long. CDR1 and CDR2 from the germline V gene are SGHTA and FQGNSA. V lost 3 bases and J lost 2, with 9 bases in between. The CDR3 loop reads CASSFGLHTDTQYF. DNA of the CDR3: TGTGCCAGCAGCTTCGGACTCCACACAGATACGCAGTATTTT.

The chain combines TRBV5-6 with TRBJ2-5; 11 bases are a match to TRBD2. The CDR3 totals 19 residues. Germline CDR1 SGHDT, CDR2 YYEEEE. Losses at the gene ends were 2 bases for V and 4 bases for J; bases not matched to a gene: 16. The CDR3 region is CASSFRVRRIGLAGETQYF. The CDR3 coding sequence is TGTGCCAGCAGCTTCCGAGTTAGGAGGATCGGACTAGCGGGAGAGACCCAGTACTTC.